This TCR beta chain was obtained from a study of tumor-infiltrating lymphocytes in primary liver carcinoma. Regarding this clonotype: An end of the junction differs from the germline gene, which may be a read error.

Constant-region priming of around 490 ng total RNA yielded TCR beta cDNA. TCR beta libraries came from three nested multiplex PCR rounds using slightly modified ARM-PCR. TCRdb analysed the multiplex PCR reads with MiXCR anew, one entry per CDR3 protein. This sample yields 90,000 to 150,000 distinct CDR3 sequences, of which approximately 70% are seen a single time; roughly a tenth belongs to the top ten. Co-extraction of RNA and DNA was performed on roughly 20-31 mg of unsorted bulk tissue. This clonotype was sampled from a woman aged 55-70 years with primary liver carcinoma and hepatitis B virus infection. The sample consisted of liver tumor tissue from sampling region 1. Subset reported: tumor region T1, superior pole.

CDR3 DNA sequence: TGTGTCAGCAGCTTAGGGGGCGCAGGGGTCAACGTACTGACTTTC. It translates to CVSSLGGAGVNVLTF. This sequence joins TRBV11-2 and TRBJ2-6, with TRBD1 matching over 7 bases. Germline CDR1 SGHAT, CDR2 FQNNGV. The CDR3 loop spans 15 amino acids. Combining the CDR3 with reference TRBV11-2 and TRBJ2-6 gives the whole variable domain EAGVAQSPRYKIIEKRQSVAFWCNPISGHATLYWYQQILGQGPKLLIQFQNNGVVDDSQLPKDRFSAERLKGVDSTLKIQPAKLEDSAVYLCVSSLGGAGVNVLTFGAGSRLTVL.